This T cell receptor (beta chain) is from a study of T cell changes during pregnancy in multiple sclerosis. Using immunoSEQ multiplex PCR, the repertoire was profiled, and TCRdb retains in-frame clones only, with some absent. Among about 40,000 clones listed, approximately 94% were seen once. Trimming took off 3 bases at V and 2 bases at J, with 12 bases between the two ends. The CDR3 loop spans 15 amino acids. Germline loops: CDR1 SGDLS, CDR2 YYNGEE. This clonotype originated in a female donor with multiple sclerosis, enrolled in a pregnancy study. Source: peripheral blood, taken in the third trimester of pregnancy. V is TRBV9 and J is TRBJ1-3; possible D gene TRBD1, 5 bases. The CDR3 spells CASSAGGRTGNTIYF. CDR3 nucleotide sequence: TGTGCCAGCAGCGCCGGGGGGAGGACTGGAAACACCATATATTTT.